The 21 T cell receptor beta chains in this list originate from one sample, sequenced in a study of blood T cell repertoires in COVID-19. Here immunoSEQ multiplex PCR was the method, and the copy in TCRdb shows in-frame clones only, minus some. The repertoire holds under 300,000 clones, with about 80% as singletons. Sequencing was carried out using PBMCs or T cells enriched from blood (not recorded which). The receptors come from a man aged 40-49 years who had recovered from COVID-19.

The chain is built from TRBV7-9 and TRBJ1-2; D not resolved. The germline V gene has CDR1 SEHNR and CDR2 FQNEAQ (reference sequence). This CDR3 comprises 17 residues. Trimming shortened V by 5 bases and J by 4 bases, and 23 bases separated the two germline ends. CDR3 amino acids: CASSVIGESQTIYGYTF. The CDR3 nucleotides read TGTGCCAGCAGCGTCATCGGGGAGAGTCAGACTATCTATGGCTACACCTTC.

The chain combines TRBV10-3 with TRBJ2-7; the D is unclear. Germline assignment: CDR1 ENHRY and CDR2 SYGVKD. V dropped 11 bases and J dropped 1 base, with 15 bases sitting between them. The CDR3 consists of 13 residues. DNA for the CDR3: TGTGCCGCGGCCACCCCCGGTTCCTACGAGCAGTACTTC. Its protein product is CAAATPGSYEQYF.

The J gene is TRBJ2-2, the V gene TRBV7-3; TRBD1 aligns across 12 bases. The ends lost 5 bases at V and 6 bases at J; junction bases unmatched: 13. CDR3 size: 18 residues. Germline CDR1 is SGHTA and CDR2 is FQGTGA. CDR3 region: CASSNNPPGTGGSGELFF. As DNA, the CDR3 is TGTGCCAGCAGCAACAACCCCCCGGGGACAGGGGGCTCCGGGGAGCTGTTTTTT.

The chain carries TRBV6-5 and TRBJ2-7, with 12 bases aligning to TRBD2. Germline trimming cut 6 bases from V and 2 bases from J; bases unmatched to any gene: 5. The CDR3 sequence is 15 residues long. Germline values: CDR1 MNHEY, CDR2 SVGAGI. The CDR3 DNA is TGTGCCAGCAGCCGCGGACTAGCGGGGCCCTACGAGCAGTACTTC. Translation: CASSRGLAGPYEQYF.

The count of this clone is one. The CDR3 nucleotides read TGTGCCAGCAGCTTAACAGGGGTCGGAGGGGCCACTGAAGCTTTCTTT. As protein: CASSLTGVGGATEAFF. This chain links TRBV7-3 with TRBJ1-1; D possibly corresponds to TRBD1 (5 bases). The V and J ends lost 0 bases and 4 bases respectively, with 15 bases between them. This CDR3 is built from 16 residues. The V gene's germline CDR1 is SGHTA and CDR2 FQGTGA.

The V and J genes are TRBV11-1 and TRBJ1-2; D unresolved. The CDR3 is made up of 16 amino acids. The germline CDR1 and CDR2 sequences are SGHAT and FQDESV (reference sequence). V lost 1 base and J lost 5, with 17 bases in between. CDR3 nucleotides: TGTGCCAGCAGCTTAGGCGCGGGTCGAGGTTTTTATGGCTACACCTTC. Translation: CASSLGAGRGFYGYTF.

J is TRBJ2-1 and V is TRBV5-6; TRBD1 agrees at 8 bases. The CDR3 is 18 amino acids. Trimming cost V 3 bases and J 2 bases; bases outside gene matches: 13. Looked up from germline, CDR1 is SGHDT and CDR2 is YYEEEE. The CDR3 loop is CASSSGQATWLAYNEQFF. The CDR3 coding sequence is TGTGCCAGCAGCTCGGGACAGGCTACTTGGCTGGCCTACAATGAGCAGTTCTTC.

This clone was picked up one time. CDR3 in amino acids: CASSQEPARGRETQYF. As DNA, the CDR3 is TGCGCCAGCAGCCAAGAACCGGCCAGGGGGCGGGAGACCCAGTACTTC. The chain employs TRBV4-1 and TRBJ2-5; 8 bases fit TRBD1. J gave up 5 bases and V 0 bases, and 8 bases lay outside the gene matches. Germline CDR1 and CDR2: MGHRA and YSYEKL. The length of the CDR3 is 16 residues.

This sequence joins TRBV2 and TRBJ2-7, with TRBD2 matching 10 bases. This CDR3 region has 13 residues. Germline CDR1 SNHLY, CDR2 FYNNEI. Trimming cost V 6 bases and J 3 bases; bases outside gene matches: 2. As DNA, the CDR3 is TGTGCCAGCAGATTAGCGGGAGGCTACGAGCAGTACTTC. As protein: CASRLAGGYEQYF.

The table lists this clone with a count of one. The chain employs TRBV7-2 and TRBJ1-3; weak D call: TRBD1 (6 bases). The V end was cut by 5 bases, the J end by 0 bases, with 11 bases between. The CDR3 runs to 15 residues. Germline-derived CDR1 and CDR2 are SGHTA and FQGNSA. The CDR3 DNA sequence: TGTGCCAGCAGCCGGACAGCAACCTCTGGAAACACCATATATTTT. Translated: CASSRTATSGNTIYF.

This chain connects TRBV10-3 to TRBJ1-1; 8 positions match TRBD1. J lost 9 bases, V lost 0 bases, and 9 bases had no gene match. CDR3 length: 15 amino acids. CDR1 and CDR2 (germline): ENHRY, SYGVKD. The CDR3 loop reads CAISESIPGQGKAFF. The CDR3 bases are TGTGCCATCAGTGAGTCGATCCCAGGACAGGGCAAAGCTTTCTTT.

The CDR3 DNA sequence: TGTGCCAGCAGCTTAACACAGACAGCCGGCTACACCTTC. Translation: CASSLTQTAGYTF. The chain couples TRBV5-4 to TRBJ1-2; D might be TRBD1 (5 bases). The ends were cut back, 2 bases at V and 8 bases at J, with 13 bases in the middle. Germline CDR1 reads SGHNT; CDR2 reads YYREEE (reference sequence). The CDR3 spans 13 residues.

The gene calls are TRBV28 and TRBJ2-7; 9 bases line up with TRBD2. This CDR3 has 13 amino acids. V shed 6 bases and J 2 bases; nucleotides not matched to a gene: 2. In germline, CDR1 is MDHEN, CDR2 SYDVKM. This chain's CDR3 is CASRRTSAYEQYF. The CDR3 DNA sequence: TGTGCCAGCAGGCGGACTAGCGCCTACGAGCAGTACTTC.

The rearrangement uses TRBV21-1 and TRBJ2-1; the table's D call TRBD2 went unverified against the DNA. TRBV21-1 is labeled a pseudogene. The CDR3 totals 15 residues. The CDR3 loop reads CASSKEKREPREQFF. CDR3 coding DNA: TGTGCCAGCAGCAAAGAGAAGCGGGAGCCTCGTGAGCAGTTCTTC.

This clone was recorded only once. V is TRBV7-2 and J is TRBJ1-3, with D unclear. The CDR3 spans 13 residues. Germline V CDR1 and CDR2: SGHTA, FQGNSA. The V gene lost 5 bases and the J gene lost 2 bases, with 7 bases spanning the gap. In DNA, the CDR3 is TGTGCCAGCAGCCTTGGCACTGGAAACACCATATATTTT. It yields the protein CASSLGTGNTIYF.

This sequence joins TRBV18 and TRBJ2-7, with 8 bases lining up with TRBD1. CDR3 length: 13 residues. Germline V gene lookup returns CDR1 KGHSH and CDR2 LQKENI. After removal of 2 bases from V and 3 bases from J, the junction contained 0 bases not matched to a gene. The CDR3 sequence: CASSPTGGYEQYF. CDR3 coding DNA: TGTGCCAGCTCACCAACAGGGGGCTACGAGCAGTACTTC.

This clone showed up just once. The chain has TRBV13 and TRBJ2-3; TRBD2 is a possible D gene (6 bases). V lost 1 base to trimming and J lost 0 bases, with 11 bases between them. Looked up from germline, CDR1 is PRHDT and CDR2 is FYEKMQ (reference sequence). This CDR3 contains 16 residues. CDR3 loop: CASSLEAGSSTDTQYF. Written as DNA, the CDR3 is TGTGCCAGCAGCTTAGAGGCGGGAAGTAGCACAGATACGCAGTATTTT.

The CDR3 is CASSSETGGDTQYF. The CDR3 region has the DNA TGTGCCAGCAGCTCCGAGACAGGCGGAGATACGCAGTATTTT. The V call is TRBV7-3, the J call TRBJ2-3; tentatively, D is TRBD1 (6 bases). The CDR3 contains 14 residues. Per the germline V gene, CDR1 is SGHTA and CDR2 is FQGTGA. V shed 4 bases and J shed 5 bases, with 13 bases lying between them.

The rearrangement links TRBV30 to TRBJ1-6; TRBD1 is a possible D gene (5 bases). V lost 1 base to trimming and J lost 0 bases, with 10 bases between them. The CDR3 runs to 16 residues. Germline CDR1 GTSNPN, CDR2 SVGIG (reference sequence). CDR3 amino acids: CAWSGGGSSYNSPLHF. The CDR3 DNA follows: TGTGCCTGGAGTGGGGGGGGGAGCTCCTATAATTCACCCCTCCACTTT.

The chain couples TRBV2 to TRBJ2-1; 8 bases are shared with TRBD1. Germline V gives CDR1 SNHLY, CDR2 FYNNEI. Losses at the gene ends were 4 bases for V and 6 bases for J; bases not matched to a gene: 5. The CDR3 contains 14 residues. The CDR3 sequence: CASSAGTGVNEQFF. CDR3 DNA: TGTGCCAGCAGTGCCGGGACAGGCGTCAATGAGCAGTTCTTC.

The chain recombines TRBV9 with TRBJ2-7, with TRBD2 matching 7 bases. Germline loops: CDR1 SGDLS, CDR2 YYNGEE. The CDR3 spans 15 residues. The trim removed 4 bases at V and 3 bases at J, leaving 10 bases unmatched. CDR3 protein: CASSPGEGANYEQYF. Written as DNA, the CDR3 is TGTGCCAGCAGCCCCGGGGAGGGCGCGAACTACGAGCAGTACTTC.